Here is one TCR beta chain with its context. The assay was immunoSEQ multiplex PCR, and TCRdb's table has in-frame clones only and misses some. The sample consists of over 75,000 clones, roughly three quarters of them appearing once. The source of the sample is a study of blood T cell repertoires in COVID-19. Looked up from germline, CDR1 is SEHNR and CDR2 is FQNEAQ (reference sequence). V was cut by 0 bases and J by 1 base, with 6 bases left in between. The CDR3 extends over 14 amino acids. Sequencing was performed on peripheral blood. The chain recombines TRBV7-9 with TRBJ2-5; D gene uncertain. This receptor was obtained from a man between 65 and 80 years old with acute or convalescent COVID-19. CDR3 coding DNA: TGTGCCAGCAGCTTAGCCAGGTCCCAAGAGACCCAGTACTTC. Translated: CASSLARSQETQYF.